One sample yielded the 18 T cell receptor beta chains listed below, sequenced in a study of shared clonotypes between healthy human individuals. Using immunoSEQ multiplex PCR, the repertoire was profiled, and TCRdb retains in-frame clones only, with some absent. The data contain approximately 1.5 million clones, roughly 98.5% of them seen just once; the ten biggest clones take up approximately 0.38%. What was sequenced was naive CD4+ T cells sorted from blood. Indicated subset: CD45RA+ positively selected. These receptors all stem from a man aged 25-45 years in good health.

The table lists this clone with a count of one. This chain connects TRBV2 to TRBJ1-5, with D hard to call. Looked up from germline, CDR1 is SNHLY and CDR2 is FYNNEI. This CDR3 comprises 13 residues. The V end was cut by 7 bases, the J end by 6 bases, with 13 bases between. DNA for the CDR3: TGTGCCAGCAAGGGAGGCGCAGCTCAGCCCCAGCATTTT. Protein product: CASKGGAAQPQHF.

This clone was recorded only once. V gene TRBV7-2 combines with J gene TRBJ1-5; 9 bases align to TRBD1. V gave up 4 bases and J gave up 0 bases; unmatched junction bases: 10. Germline lookup yields CDR1 SGHTA and CDR2 FQGNSA. This CDR3 comprises 18 residues. The CDR3 is CASSSAPGQGSSNQPQHF. The CDR3 DNA reads TGTGCCAGCAGCTCCGCGCCGGGACAGGGTTCTAGCAATCAGCCCCAGCATTTT. Full variable domain (rest looked up from reference TRBV7-2 and TRBJ1-5): GAGVSQSPSNKVTEKGKDVELRCDPISGHTALYWYRQSLGQGLEFLIYFQGNSAPDKSGLPSDRFSAERTGGSVSTLTIQRTQQEDSAVYLCASSSAPGQGSSNQPQHFGDGTRLSIL.

Remarks on this clone: The sample carries other DNA sequences with the same CDR3. The chain couples TRBV28 to TRBJ2-7; D remains unclear. This CDR3 has 10 amino acids. The ends were cut back, 3 bases at V and 7 bases at J, with 4 bases in the middle. CDR1 and CDR2 from the germline V gene are MDHEN and SYDVKM. CDR3 nucleotide sequence: TGTGCCAGCAGTTTGAAAGAGCAGTACTTC. It codes for CASSLKEQYF. Complete variable domain (other parts from reference TRBV28 and TRBJ2-7): DVKVTQSSRYLVKRTGEKVFLECVQDMDHENMFWYRQDPGLGLRLIYFSYDVKMKEKGDIPEGYSVSREKKERFSLILESASTNQTSMYLCASSLKEQYFGPGTRLTVT.

This clone was detected only once. The chain couples TRBV11-3 to TRBJ2-5; no firm D call. Deletions cut 6 bases from V and 1 base from J, with 12 bases between. CDR3 size: 14 residues. CDR1 is SGHNT and CDR2 is YENEEA in the germline V gene. The CDR3: CASRVTERQETQYF. CDR3 coding DNA: TGTGCCAGCAGGGTCACGGAGCGCCAAGAGACCCAGTACTTC.

This chain connects TRBV29-1 to TRBJ1-1; no reliable D call. Germline V lookup: CDR1 SQVTM, CDR2 ANQGSEA. This CDR3 comprises 14 residues. With 3 bases removed from V and 0 bases from J, the gap between germline ends came to 11 bases. CDR3 residues: CSVEVVVMNTEAFF. The CDR3 DNA reads as TGCAGCGTTGAGGTGGTGGTCATGAACACTGAAGCTTTCTTT.

The V and J genes are TRBV9 and TRBJ1-5; possible D gene TRBD1, 5 bases. The germline V and J ends were trimmed by 4 bases and 3 bases, with 17 bases remaining between them. CDR1 and CDR2 from the germline V gene are SGDLS and YYNGEE. The CDR3 runs to 16 residues. Written as DNA, the CDR3 is TGTGCCAGCAGCCCCCGGGACGGCGGTCTCAATCAGCCCCAGCATTTT. Amino acids: CASSPRDGGLNQPQHF.

V is TRBV6-5 and J is TRBJ2-4, with 7 bases fitting TRBD2. Looked up from germline, CDR1 is MNHEY and CDR2 is SVGAGI. Trimming at V came to 5 bases and at J to 3 bases, leaving 4 bases not matched to a gene. This CDR3 has 14 amino acids. In DNA, the CDR3 is TGTGCCAGCAGTCAGACTAGCAGCAAAAACATTCAGTACTTC. This translates into CASSQTSSKNIQYF.

The chain employs TRBV2 and TRBJ2-7, with D tentatively TRBD1 or TRBD2 (5 bases each). The CDR3 sequence is 13 residues long. With 7 bases removed from V and 0 bases from J, the gap between germline ends came to 10 bases. The germline gives CDR1 SNHLY, CDR2 FYNNEI. The CDR3 loop is CASNEGTSYEQYF. Written as DNA, the CDR3 is TGTGCCAGCAATGAGGGGACCTCCTACGAGCAGTACTTC.

The chain links TRBV9 to TRBJ2-2; D gene unclear. Deletions cut 4 bases from V and 7 bases from J, with 8 bases between. The germline CDR1 and CDR2 sequences are SGDLS and YYNGEE. This CDR3 is 12 amino acids long. The CDR3: CASSPNHGELFF. In DNA form, the CDR3 reads TGTGCCAGCAGCCCAAACCACGGGGAGCTGTTTTTT. The entire variable domain, with the rest obtained from reference TRBV9 and TRBJ2-2, is as follows: DSGVTQTPKHLITATGQRVTLRCSPRSGDLSVYWYQQSLDQGLQFLIQYYNGEERAKGNILERFSAQQFPDLHSELNLSSLELGDSALYFCASSPNHGELFFGEGSRLTVL.

This clone has just one count. The V gene is TRBV6-5, the J gene TRBJ2-7, with D possibly TRBD2 on 5 matching bases. This CDR3 region has 13 residues. Germline V lookup: CDR1 MNHEY, CDR2 SVGAGI. V was cut by 7 bases and J by 3 bases, with 13 bases left in between. The CDR3 sequence is CASKRIGLYEQYF. The CDR3 bases are TGTGCCAGCAAGAGAATAGGACTCTACGAGCAGTACTTC.

The chain employs TRBV7-9 and TRBJ1-1, with no clear D. This CDR3 has 15 amino acids. Germline V CDR1 and CDR2: SEHNR, FQNEAQ (reference sequence). V lost 2 bases, J lost 5 bases, and 15 bases lay in between. The CDR3 bases are TGTGCCAGCAGCTTAAACGGAATGGGCGTAACTGAAGCTTTCTTT. Encoded protein: CASSLNGMGVTEAFF.

This chain links TRBV6-5 with TRBJ2-1; D is perhaps TRBD2 (5 bases). This CDR3 has 15 amino acids. Germline V gene data show CDR1 as MNHEY and CDR2 as SVGAGI. V was shortened by 6 bases and J by 7 bases, with 19 bases between the two germline ends. The CDR3 spells CASSLRAGALNEQFF. The CDR3 DNA sequence: TGTGCCAGCAGCCTGCGGGCGGGCGCTCTGAATGAGCAGTTCTTC.

The chain has TRBV7-9 and TRBJ1-1, with TRBD1 matching 7 bases. The CDR3 is 14 amino acids. J lost 5 bases, V lost 6 bases, and 9 bases had no gene match. Germline CDR1 and CDR2: SEHNR and FQNEAQ (reference sequence). The CDR3 reads CASRSDRRGTEAFF. In DNA, the CDR3 is TGTGCCAGCAGGTCGGACAGGCGGGGGACTGAAGCTTTCTTT.

The rearrangement uses TRBV15 and TRBJ2-1; D not certain. The germline CDR1 and CDR2 sequences are LNHNV and YYDKDF (reference sequence). V lost 0 bases and J lost 8, with 11 bases in between. CDR3 length: 14 amino acids. The DNA for the CDR3 is TGTGCCACCAGCAGAGAAGGCCTCGCCGATGAGCAGTTCTTC. Encoded protein: CATSREGLADEQFF.

V is TRBV28 and J is TRBJ2-1; D gene uncertain. V gave up 1 base and J gave up 12 bases, with 7 bases separating them. This CDR3 comprises 11 residues. Germline CDR1 and CDR2: MDHEN and SYDVKM. CDR3 in amino acids: CASSLLTLQFF. The CDR3 DNA follows: TGTGCCAGCAGTTTATTAACCCTGCAGTTCTTC.

The chain links TRBV28 to TRBJ2-7; 7 bases align to TRBD2. The germline gives CDR1 MDHEN, CDR2 SYDVKM. Trimming at V came to 5 bases and at J to 1 base, leaving 8 bases not matched to a gene. The CDR3 runs to 15 residues. This CDR3 is CASSPRAGESYEQYF. The CDR3 DNA follows: TGTGCCAGCAGTCCTCGGGCGGGAGAATCCTACGAGCAGTACTTC. The full variable domain, its missing parts supplied by reference TRBV28 and TRBJ2-7, is DVKVTQSSRYLVKRTGEKVFLECVQDMDHENMFWYRQDPGLGLRLIYFSYDVKMKEKGDIPEGYSVSREKKERFSLILESASTNQTSMYLCASSPRAGESYEQYFGPGTRLTVT.

The rearrangement links TRBV5-1 to TRBJ2-2; D uncertain. Between the trimmed V and J ends, which lost 4 bases and 5 bases, there was a span of 12 bases. Germline CDR1 SGHRS, CDR2 YFSETQ. The CDR3 loop spans 14 amino acids. DNA of the CDR3: TGCGCCAGCAGCATCTCTTTGAGAACCGGGGAGCTGTTTTTT. Translation: CASSISLRTGELFF.

In regard to this clone: The same CDR3 is also encoded by other DNA sequences in this sample. The chain joins TRBV2 to TRBJ2-7; 8 positions match TRBD1. V was clipped by 9 bases and J by 1 base; unmatched bases: 11. CDR1 is SNHLY, CDR2 FYNNEI, per germline. The CDR3 covers 15 residues. The CDR3 loop reads CASNSLGTGSYEQYF. The CDR3 DNA reads as TGTGCCAGTAATTCCTTAGGGACAGGATCCTACGAGCAGTACTTC.